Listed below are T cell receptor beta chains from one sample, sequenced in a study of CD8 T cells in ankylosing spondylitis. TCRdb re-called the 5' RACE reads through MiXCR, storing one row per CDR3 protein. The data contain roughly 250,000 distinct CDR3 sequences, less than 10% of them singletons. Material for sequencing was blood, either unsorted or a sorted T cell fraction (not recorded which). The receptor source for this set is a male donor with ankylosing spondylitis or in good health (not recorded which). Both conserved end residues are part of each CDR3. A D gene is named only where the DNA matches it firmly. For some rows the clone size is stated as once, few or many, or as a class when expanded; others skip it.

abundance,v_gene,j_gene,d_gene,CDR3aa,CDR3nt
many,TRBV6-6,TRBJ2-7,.,CASRLGAYEQYF,TGTGCCAGCAGATTAGGAGCCTACGAGCAGTACTTC
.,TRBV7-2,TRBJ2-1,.,CASSSQGGQGYNEQFF,TGTGCCAGCAGCTCCCAAGGGGGTCAGGGCTACAATGAGCAGTTCTTC
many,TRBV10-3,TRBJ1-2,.,CAISSDADGYTF,TGTGCCATCAGCTCGGATGCCGATGGCTACACCTTC
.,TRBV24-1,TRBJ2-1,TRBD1,CATSDWGTGGTDEQFF,TGTGCCACCAGTGATTGGGGGACAGGGGGTACCGATGAGCAGTTCTTC
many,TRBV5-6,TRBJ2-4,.,CASSLEKVDIQYF,TGTGCCAGCAGCTTGGAGAAAGTGGACATTCAGTACTTC
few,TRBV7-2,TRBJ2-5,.,CASSFYETQYF,TGTGCCAGCAGCTTCTATGAGACCCAGTACTTC
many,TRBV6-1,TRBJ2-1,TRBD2,CASTLAASGRAYNEQFF,TGTGCCAGCACCCTGGCGGCTAGCGGGAGGGCGTACAATGAGCAGTTCTTC
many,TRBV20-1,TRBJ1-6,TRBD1,CSARDGGTVNSPLHF,TGCAGTGCTAGAGATGGTGGGACAGTTAATTCACCCCTCCACTTT
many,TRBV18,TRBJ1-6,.,CASSRETGEVLHF,TGTGCCAGCTCACGCGAGACAGGAGAGGTCCTCCACTTT
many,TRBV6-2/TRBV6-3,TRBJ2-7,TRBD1,CASSYEVEQGNYEQYF,TGTGCCAGCAGTTACGAGGTTGAACAGGGGAATTACGAGCAGTACTTC
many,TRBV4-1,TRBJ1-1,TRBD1,CASSLNEDRENTEAFF,TGCGCCAGCAGCCTTAACGAGGACAGGGAGAACACTGAAGCTTTCTTT
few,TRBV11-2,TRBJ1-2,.,CASSREKYGYTF,TGTGCCAGCAGCCGCGAAAAATATGGCTACACCTTC
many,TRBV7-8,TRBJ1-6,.,CASSFPRTDSSPLHF,TGTGCCAGCAGCTTCCCTCGAACAGACTCTTCACCCCTCCACTTT
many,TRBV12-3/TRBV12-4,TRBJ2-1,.,CASSLRDHSYNEQFF,TGTGCCAGCAGTCTACGGGACCACTCCTACAATGAGCAGTTCTTC
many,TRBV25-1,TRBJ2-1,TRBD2,CASRTSGNNEQFF,TGTGCCAGCCGGACTAGCGGGAACAATGAGCAGTTCTTC
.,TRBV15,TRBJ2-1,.,CATSSTLGEYEQFF,TGTGCCACCAGCAGCACATTGGGGGAGTATGAGCAGTTCTTC
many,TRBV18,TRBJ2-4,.,CASSPPEGGRNIQYF,TGTGCCAGCTCACCCCCAGAAGGAGGGAGAAACATTCAGTACTTC
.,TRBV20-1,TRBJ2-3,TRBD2,CCVRTSPGLASTDTQYF,TGCTGTGTCCGCACTTCGCCGGGACTAGCGAGCACAGATACGCAGTATTTT
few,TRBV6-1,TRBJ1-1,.,CASRVGGTEAFF,TGTGCCAGCAGGGTTGGTGGCACTGAAGCTTTCTTT
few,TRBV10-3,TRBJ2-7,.,CAISQGGGTYEQYF,TGTGCCATCAGTCAGGGGGGAGGAACCTACGAGCAGTACTTC
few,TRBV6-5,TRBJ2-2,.,CASSYAGADTGELFF,TGTGCCAGCAGTTACGCGGGGGCAGACACCGGGGAGCTGTTTTTT
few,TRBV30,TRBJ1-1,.,CAWSAQMNTEAFF,TGTGCCTGGAGTGCCCAAATGAACACTGAAGCTTTCTTT
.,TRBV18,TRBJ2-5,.,CASSPITTGQETQYF,TGTGCCAGCTCACCAATCACGACAGGCCAAGAGACCCAGTACTTC
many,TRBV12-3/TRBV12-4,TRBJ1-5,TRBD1,CASRNGQDRNQPQHF,TGTGCCAGCAGAAACGGACAGGATCGCAATCAGCCCCAGCATTTT
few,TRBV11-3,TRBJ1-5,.,CASSLFSRRQGIMGSNQPQHF,TGTGCCAGCAGCTTATTCTCCCGGCGGCAGGGGATAATGGGTAGCAATCAGCCCCAGCATTTT
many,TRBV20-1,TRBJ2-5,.,CSACEAPQYF,TGCAGTGCTTGCGAAGCACCCCAGTACTTC
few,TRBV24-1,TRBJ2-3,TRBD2,CATSDFLAGSDTDTQYF,TGTGCCACCAGTGACTTTCTAGCGGGGAGTGACACAGATACGCAGTATTTT
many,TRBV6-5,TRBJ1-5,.,CASSFPSRVKQPQHF,TGTGCCAGCAGTTTCCCCTCCAGGGTTAAACAGCCCCAGCATTTT
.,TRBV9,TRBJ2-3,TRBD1,CASSVRQGDTDTQYF,TGTGCCAGCAGCGTACGGCAGGGGGACACAGATACGCAGTATTTT
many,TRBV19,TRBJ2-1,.,CASSPGGPHNEQFF,TGTGCCAGTAGCCCTGGGGGGCCCCACAATGAGCAGTTCTTC
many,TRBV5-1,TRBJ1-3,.,CASSLVAGYAGNTIYF,TGCGCCAGCAGCTTGGTTGCGGGCTACGCTGGAAACACCATATATTTT
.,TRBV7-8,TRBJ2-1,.,CASSFYLRQENNEQFF,TGTGCCAGCAGCTTTTATCTCCGACAGGAGAACAATGAGCAGTTCTTC
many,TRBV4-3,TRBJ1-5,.,CASSQDWKGGQPQHF,TGCGCCAGCAGCCAAGATTGGAAGGGGGGGCAGCCCCAGCATTTT
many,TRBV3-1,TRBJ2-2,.,CASSQVGGPTGELFF,TGTGCCAGCAGCCAAGTTGGGGGCCCCACCGGGGAGCTGTTTTTT
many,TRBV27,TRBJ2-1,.,CASSPTGISYNEQFF,TGTGCCAGCAGTCCTACCGGGATCTCCTACAATGAGCAGTTCTTC
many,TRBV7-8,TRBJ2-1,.,CASSPKTRWNEQFF,TGTGCCAGCAGCCCAAAGACCCGGTGGAATGAGCAGTTCTTC
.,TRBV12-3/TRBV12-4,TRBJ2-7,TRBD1,CASTKGQGSYEQYF,TGTGCCAGCACCAAGGGACAGGGATCCTACGAGCAGTACTTC
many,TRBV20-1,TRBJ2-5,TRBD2,CSAWGGMKETQYF,TGCAGTGCTTGGGGGGGGATGAAAGAGACCCAGTACTTC
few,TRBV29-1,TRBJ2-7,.,CSVASGSYEQYF,TGCAGCGTTGCCTCAGGGTCCTACGAGCAGTACTTC
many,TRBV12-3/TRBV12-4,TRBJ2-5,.,CASTRQARETQYF,TGTGCCAGCACCCGACAGGCCAGGGAGACCCAGTACTTC
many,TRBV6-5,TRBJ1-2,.,CASSSNRDFGYTF,TGTGCCAGCAGTTCGAACAGGGACTTTGGCTACACCTTC
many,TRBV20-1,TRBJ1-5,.,CSAFSPGSNQPQHF,TGCAGTGCTTTCTCACCGGGAAGCAATCAGCCCCAGCATTTT
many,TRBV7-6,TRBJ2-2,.,CASSPDWNTGELFF,TGTGCCAGCAGTCCCGACTGGAACACCGGGGAGCTGTTTTTT
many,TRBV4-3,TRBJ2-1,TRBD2,CASSQDSDGGGRKFF,TGCGCCAGCAGCCAAGATTCGGACGGGGGGGGCCGGAAGTTCTTC
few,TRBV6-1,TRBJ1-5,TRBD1,CASSRVGGHGLQPQHF,TGTGCCAGCAGTCGGGTAGGGGGCCACGGGCTTCAGCCCCAGCATTTT
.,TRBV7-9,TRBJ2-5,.,CASSEDGTQYF,TGTGCCAGCAGCGAAGATGGGACCCAGTACTTC
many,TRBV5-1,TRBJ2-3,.,CASSSAVGRTDTQYF,TGCGCCAGCAGCTCCGCCGTGGGCCGCACAGATACGCAGTATTTT
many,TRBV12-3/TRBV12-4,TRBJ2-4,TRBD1,CASRTGTKNIQYF,TGTGCCAGCAGGACAGGGACCAAAAACATTCAGTACTTC
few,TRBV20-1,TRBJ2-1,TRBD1,CSAISGDRGWDEQFF,TGCAGTGCAATAAGCGGGGACAGGGGATGGGATGAGCAGTTCTTC
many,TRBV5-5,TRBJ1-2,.,CASSWEGNGYTF,TGTGCCAGCAGCTGGGAGGGTAATGGCTACACCTTC
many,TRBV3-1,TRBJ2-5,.,CASSQSGDSYF,TGTGCCAGCAGCCAGTCCGGGGACTCCTACTTC
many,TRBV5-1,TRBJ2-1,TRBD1,CASSLEQGSYNEQFF,TGCGCCAGCAGCTTGGAACAGGGGTCCTACAATGAGCAGTTCTTC
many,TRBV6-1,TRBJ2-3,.,CASSEDRAADTQYF,TGTGCCAGCAGTGAGGATCGAGCCGCAGATACGCAGTATTTT
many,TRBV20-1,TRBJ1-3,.,CSGGAGNTIYF,TGCAGTGGAGGGGCTGGAAACACCATATATTTT
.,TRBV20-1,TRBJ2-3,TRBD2,CSARDEATSGSTDTQYF,TGCAGTGCTAGAGATGAAGCGACTAGCGGGAGTACAGATACGCAGTATTTT
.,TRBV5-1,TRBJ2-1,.,CASSLEGTHTSNEQFF,TGCGCCAGCAGCTTGGAGGGGACCCATACTTCAAATGAGCAGTTCTTC
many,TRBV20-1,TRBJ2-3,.,CSATQPLDTQYF,TGCAGTGCTACTCAACCCTTGGATACGCAGTATTTT
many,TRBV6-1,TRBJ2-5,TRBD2,CASRSSGRETQYF,TGTGCCAGCCGGTCCAGCGGGAGAGAGACCCAGTACTTC
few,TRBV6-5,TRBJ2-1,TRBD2,CASSYSPGGPRGEQFF,TGTGCCAGCAGTTACTCTCCGGGAGGGCCTCGAGGGGAGCAGTTCTTC
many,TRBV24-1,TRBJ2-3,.,CATSDPPHGTDTQYF,TGTGCCACCAGTGATCCTCCCCACGGCACAGATACGCAGTATTTT